These 21 T cell receptor beta chains were all obtained from the same sample, sequenced in a study of shared T cell receptors in the human thymus. The protocol was immunoSEQ multiplex PCR, while the TCRdb copy is restricted to in-frame clones and leaves out a portion. This table holds under 850,000 clones, around nine tenths found once. These data were also filed under a second study, of human thymus T cells.

The material sequenced was thymocytes. These receptors were collected from a boy younger than two with a congenital heart defect.

The V and J genes are TRBV15 and TRBJ1-5; TRBD1 matches at 7 bases. V dropped 0 bases and J dropped 6; count of bases not matched to a gene: 11. Germline V gene sequence: CDR1 LNHNV, CDR2 YYDKDF (reference sequence). The CDR3 is made up of 17 amino acids. The CDR3 DNA reads TGTGCCACCAGCAGAGATCCGTTGAACAGGGGAGGTCAGCCCCAGCATTTT. It translates to CATSRDPLNRGGQPQHF.

This chain uses TRBV28 with TRBJ2-4, with no clear D. The CDR3 contains 16 residues. CDR1 MDHEN and CDR2 SYDVKM come from the germline V gene. Trimming left V 8 bases short and J 1 base short, with 18 bases between. This chain's CDR3 is CASLEQRPGAKNIQYF. The CDR3, as DNA: TGTGCCAGCCTCGAGCAACGACCCGGGGCCAAAAACATTCAGTACTTC.

The V call is TRBV11-3, the J call TRBJ2-7; a weak D match, TRBD2 (6 bases). V shed 5 bases and J shed 3 bases, with 14 bases lying between them. The germline CDR1 and CDR2 sequences are SGHNT and YENEEA. This CDR3 has 14 residues. CDR3 DNA: TGTGCCAGCAGCGCCCAGGGACTGCTCTACGAGCAGTACTTC. Translating it yields CASSAQGLLYEQYF.

The rearrangement uses TRBV6-5 and TRBJ2-7; 7 bases map to TRBD2. CDR3 length: 15 amino acids. J was trimmed by 5 bases and V by 5 bases; bases with no gene match: 12. Looked up from germline, CDR1 is MNHEY and CDR2 is SVGAGI. The CDR3 protein is CASSNPRAGVHEQYF. In nucleotides, the CDR3 is TGTGCCAGCAGTAACCCCCGGGCGGGGGTCCACGAGCAGTACTTC.

The CDR3 DNA reads as TGCAGCGTTACCGGGACAGCACCCTACGAGCAGTACTTC. It specifies CSVTGTAPYEQYF. The chain combines TRBV29-1 with TRBJ2-7; 7 bases map to TRBD1. V lost 5 bases, J lost 2 bases, and 6 bases stayed unmatched. Germline CDR1 is SQVTM and CDR2 is ANQGSEA. This CDR3 comprises 13 residues.

The chain joins TRBV4-1 to TRBJ2-1; TRBD2 matches at 10 bases. CDR1 is MGHRA and CDR2 is YSYEKL in the germline V gene. This CDR3 comprises 15 residues. V lost 3 bases and J lost 5; bases outside the gene matches: 4. CDR3 in DNA: TGCGCCAGCAGCCAGAGGCTAGCGGGAGACAATGAGCAGTTCTTC. Residues: CASSQRLAGDNEQFF.

The rearrangement links TRBV6-1 to TRBJ2-5; 12 nucleotides line up with TRBD2. The CDR3 is made up of 15 amino acids. In germline, CDR1 is MNHNS, CDR2 SASEGT. The trim removed 7 bases at V and 5 bases at J, leaving 8 bases unmatched. The chain's CDR3 is CASKELAGGWETQYF. In DNA, the CDR3 is TGTGCCAGCAAAGAACTAGCGGGAGGTTGGGAGACCCAGTACTTC.

This clone has a single count. The V gene is TRBV19, the J gene TRBJ2-3, with D possibly TRBD2 on 6 matching bases. V was cut by 8 bases and J by 1 base, with 16 bases left in between. Germline lookup yields CDR1 LNHDA and CDR2 SQIVND (reference sequence). CDR3 length: 15 amino acids. The DNA for the CDR3 is TGTGCCAGTTCTGATAAAGCGGGCCGCACAGATACGCAGTATTTT. Translated: CASSDKAGRTDTQYF.

This chain joins TRBV30 and TRBJ2-1, with TRBD2 matching 8 bases. Germline CDR1 is GTSNPN and CDR2 is SVGIG (reference sequence). This CDR3 comprises 14 residues. The J segment lost 6 bases and the V segment lost 8 bases, leaving 12 bases of the junction unmatched. As DNA, the CDR3 is TGTGCCGGGTACGGGACTAGGGTTCGCAATGAGCAGTTCTTC. Translated: CAGYGTRVRNEQFF.

The chain recombines TRBV14 with TRBJ2-5, with TRBD1 as a possible D gene (5 bases). The ends were cut back, 0 bases at V and 2 bases at J, with 13 bases in the middle. Germline V lookup: CDR1 SGHDN, CDR2 FVKESK. CDR3 size: 16 residues. For the CDR3, the DNA is TGTGCCAGCAGCCAAGACAGACAGCACCAACAAGAGACCCAGTACTTC. Encoded protein: CASSQDRQHQQETQYF. Looking up the rest from reference TRBV14 and TRBJ2-5 gives the full variable domain: EAGVTQFPSHSVIEKGQTVTLRCDPISGHDNLYWYRRVMGKEIKFLLHFVKESKQDESGMPNNRFLAERTGGTYSTLKVQPAELEDSGVYFCASSQDRQHQQETQYFGPGTRLLVL.

This chain joins TRBV12-5 and TRBJ1-2; no clear D. CDR3 length: 16 amino acids. The germline V gene encodes CDR1 LGHNT and CDR2 FRNRAP. The V gene lost 2 bases and the J gene lost 4 bases, with 17 bases spanning the gap. CDR3 region: CASGLTLEEGGYGYTF. CDR3 DNA sequence: TGTGCTAGTGGTTTGACTCTTGAAGAGGGAGGCTATGGCTACACCTTC.

This clone was counted a few times. V is TRBV4-1 and J is TRBJ1-4; D not resolved. The CDR3 contains 16 residues. CDR1 and CDR2 from the germline V gene are MGHRA and YSYEKL. Trimming cost V 0 bases and J 4 bases, with 12 bases left between them. CDR3 DNA: TGCGCCAGCAGCCAAGATAGGAACAGCCTTAATGAAAAACTGTTTTTT. This sequence encodes CASSQDRNSLNEKLFF.

The V call is TRBV5-1, the J call TRBJ2-5, with 8 bases identical to TRBD2. The germline V gene encodes CDR1 SGHRS and CDR2 YFSETQ. The CDR3 contains 16 residues. V shed 4 bases, J shed 1 base, and the junction held 9 bases outside the gene matches. The DNA for the CDR3 is TGCGCCAGCAGCCACTCACTAGCGGCTGTCCAAGAGACCCAGTACTTC. This sequence encodes CASSHSLAAVQETQYF.

The chain uses TRBV5-6 and TRBJ1-2, with 7 nucleotides matching TRBD1. Germline assignment: CDR1 SGHDT and CDR2 YYEEEE. The CDR3 has 13 amino acids. Losses at the gene ends were 2 bases for V and 8 bases for J; bases not matched to a gene: 6. CDR3 protein: CASSFIQGGGYTF. CDR3 nucleotide sequence: TGTGCCAGCAGCTTTATCCAGGGGGGCGGCTACACCTTC.

V gene TRBV15 combines with J gene TRBJ1-5; TRBD1 is a possible D gene (5 bases). In germline, CDR1 is LNHNV, CDR2 YYDKDF (reference sequence). Deletions cut 2 bases from V and 2 bases from J, with 16 bases between. This CDR3 has 17 amino acids. Written as DNA, the CDR3 is TGTGCCACCAGCAGAATGCGGGGGGTAGGGGGCAATCAGCCCCAGCATTTT. The encoded protein is CATSRMRGVGGNQPQHF.

CDR3 nucleotide sequence: TGTGCCAGCAGCTTAGGACTGTGGGCGGGCCACGGGGATACGCAGTATTTT. Amino acid sequence: CASSLGLWAGHGDTQYF. The chain couples TRBV7-3 to TRBJ2-3; tentative D call: TRBD2 (5 bases). CDR3 length equals 17 residues. Germline V gene data show CDR1 as SGHTA and CDR2 as FQGTGA. V lost 2 bases and J 6 bases, leaving 21 bases between the germline ends.

The CDR3 nucleotides are TGTGCCAGCAGTTTTGAGTTTCCCGCCCACGAGCAGTACTTC. Protein: CASSFEFPAHEQYF. The V and J genes are TRBV27 and TRBJ2-7; D remains ambiguous. V dropped 3 bases and J dropped 5 bases, with 14 bases sitting between them. The CDR3 contains 14 residues. Looked up from germline, CDR1 is MNHEY and CDR2 is SMNVEV (reference sequence).

This chain links TRBV19 with TRBJ1-4; no reliable D call. The ends were cut back, 6 bases at V and 6 bases at J, with 14 bases in the middle. From germline, CDR1 is LNHDA and CDR2 SQIVND (reference sequence). The CDR3 length is 14 residues. The CDR3 sequence is CASSRGLSDEKLFF. In DNA form, the CDR3 reads TGTGCCAGTAGCCGCGGGTTGTCGGATGAAAAACTGTTTTTT. The full variable domain, with the rest looked up from reference TRBV19 and TRBJ1-4, is DGGITQSPKYLFRKEGQNVTLSCEQNLNHDAMYWYRQDPGQGLRLIYYSQIVNDFQKGDIAEGYSVSREKKESFPLTVTSAQKNPTAFYLCASSRGLSDEKLFFGSGTQLSVL.

The DNA of the CDR3 is TGCGCCAGCAGCCAAGAGGCCCGAGCTAGCGGGAGCTCCTACGAGCAGTACTTC. Translation gives CASSQEARASGSSYEQYF. The gene calls are TRBV4-3 and TRBJ2-7; TRBD2 aligns across 10 bases. CDR3 length: 18 residues. The junction had 8 bases not matched to a gene; V was cut back by 0 bases and J by 0 bases. Germline loops: CDR1 LGHNA, CDR2 YSLEER.

This clone was observed a few times. The V call is TRBV5-6, the J call TRBJ2-3, with D tentatively TRBD2 (5 bases). Trimming removed 4 bases from V and 5 bases from J, with 17 bases in between. Germline CDR1 reads SGHDT; CDR2 reads YYEEEE. The length of the CDR3 is 15 residues. CDR3 sequence reads: CASSLPSRGRDTQYF. The CDR3 DNA reads as TGTGCCAGCAGCCTCCCTTCCCGGGGTAGAGATACGCAGTATTTT.

This CDR3 reads CASRHGRGGKNGYTF. CDR3 bases: TGTGCCAGCAGACACGGGAGGGGAGGAAAGAATGGCTACACCTTC. This chain uses TRBV9 with TRBJ1-2; possibly TRBD1 for D (5 bases). The CDR3 is 15 amino acids. V gave up 5 bases and J gave up 6 bases, with 20 bases separating them. Germline V lookup: CDR1 SGDLS, CDR2 YYNGEE.